The clone carrying this T cell receptor beta chain was detected once. This record belongs to a study of blood T cell repertoires in COVID-19. About the study: COVID-19 samples from acute and convalescent phases originated in the United States, Italy and Spain. The cDNA or gDNA used as material had been derived from T cells, B-cell-depleted T cells, or PBMCs.

Germline-derived CDR1 and CDR2 are SEHNR and FQNEAQ (reference sequence). Trimming shortened V by 0 bases and J by 2 bases, and 9 bases separated the two germline ends. The CDR3 runs to 15 residues. In the original processing: How many nucleated cells were present was estimated from reference gene primer amplification. Sequenced by immunoSEQ multiplex PCR; TCRdb stores in-frame clones only, minus some. V, J and clone size derive from that table, while D and trimming were established from the DNA sequence. The sample records 75,000 to 100,000 clones, more than 75% being singletons. This chain connects TRBV7-9 to TRBJ2-3; weak D call: TRBD2 (6 bases). The clonotype was recovered from a man aged 50 to 59 with active or convalescent COVID-19. Source material: peripheral blood. The CDR3 DNA is TGTGCCAGCAGCTTAGCGGGGGGACCCACAGATACGCAGTATTTT. Its protein is CASSLAGGPTDTQYF.